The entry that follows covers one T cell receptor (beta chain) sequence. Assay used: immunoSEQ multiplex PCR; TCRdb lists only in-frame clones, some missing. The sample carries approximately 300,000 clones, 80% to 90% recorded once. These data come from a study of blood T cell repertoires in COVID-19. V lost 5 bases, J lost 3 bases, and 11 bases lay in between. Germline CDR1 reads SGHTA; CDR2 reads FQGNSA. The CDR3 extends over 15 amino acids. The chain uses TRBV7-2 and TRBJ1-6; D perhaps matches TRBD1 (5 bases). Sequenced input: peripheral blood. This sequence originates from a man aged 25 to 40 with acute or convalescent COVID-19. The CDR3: CASSPGDGYNSPLHF. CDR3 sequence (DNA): TGTGCCAGCAGCCCGGGGGACGGCTATAATTCACCCCTCCACTTT.